This is a list of T cell receptor beta chains from one sample in a study of cytomegalovirus exposure and HLA in healthy donors. Only in-frame clones appear in the TCRdb table, and some are missing; sequencing was by immunoSEQ multiplex PCR. The data contain about 180,000 clones, roughly 85% of them singletons. The sequenced sample was PBMCs. These TCRs come from a man in his forties or fifties in good health and CMV-seropositive. Both conserved end residues are part of each CDR3.

TRBJ2-7,TRBV29-1,CSVQDGIGEQYF
TRBJ2-3,TRBV28,CASNAGAADTQYF
TRBJ2-2,TRBV6-6,CASRTPLVTHGELFF
TRBJ2-4,TRBV12-5,CASNGGDSQYF
TRBJ1-2,TRBV29-1,CSVEGGVGGYTF
TRBJ1-1,TRBV19,CASSTRTGANTEAFF
TRBJ2-3,TRBV28,CASPPGGTHSTDTQYF
TRBJ1-1,TRBV5-1,CASSVDRYNTEAFF
TRBJ1-2,TRBV10-3,CAISGDRGIYGYTF
TRBJ2-3,TRBV4-1,CASSQESLAGRSDTQYF
TRBJ1-6,TRBV9,CASSVAPNTNSYLHF
TRBJ2-7,TRBV28,CASSFQGYEQYF
TRBJ2-1,TRBV10-1,CASSDRGYEQFF
TRBJ2-5,TRBV5-1,CASSLGLGSGTQYF
TRBJ2-5,TRBV5-1,CASSKNSGTGVETQYF
TRBJ2-3,TRBV6-5,CASRQGWSGTDTQYF
TRBJ2-7,TRBV19,CASSPREPYEQYF
TRBJ2-1,TRBV6-5,CASSGLASSYNEQFF
TRBJ2-1,TRBV6-6,CASSYSGSNEQFF
TRBJ2-7,TRBV2,CASSEWAWRDGRYEQYF
TRBJ2-1,TRBV19,CASSMILAGYNEQFF
TRBJ1-1,TRBV18,CASCPGQGSLTEAFF
TRBJ2-2,TRBV9,CASSPPAGQGSGELFF
NA,TRBV10-2,CASSFSGRYEQYF
TRBJ2-2,TRBV10-1,CASRAGTNTGELFF
TRBJ2-3,TRBV29-1,CSVDSGRTDTQYF
TRBJ2-5,TRBV11-2,CASSATGTSGSETQYF
TRBJ1-2,TRBV5-6,CASSLRGGGYTF
TRBJ2-7,TRBV19,CASSQNRASNEQYF
TRBJ2-5,TRBV30,CAWSPGLAGETQYF
TRBJ2-1,TRBV21-1,CASREAGAPLRNEQFF
TRBJ2-1,TRBV19,CASSITPQRSYNEQFF
TRBJ2-1,TRBV5-1,CASSSTGGSDEQFF
TRBJ2-3,TRBV6-5,CATSRREGTDTQYF
TRBJ2-2,TRBV7-9,CASSSTANTGELFF
TRBJ1-1,TRBV18,CASSGTGRSDTEAFF
TRBJ2-3,TRBV6-5,CASSYAGATDTQYF
TRBJ2-1,TRBV7-9,CASRSGRGDNEQFF
TRBJ2-7,TRBV14,CASSQDEALPYEQYF
TRBJ1-1,TRBV2,CASSERPTGESEAFF
TRBJ2-1,TRBV10-3,CVIKQKAAYDEQFF